This T cell receptor (beta chain) was obtained from a study of cytomegalovirus exposure and HLA in healthy donors. Whole-study results and caveats: Earlier analysis looked at TCR beta V segments, and most were productive about 90% or about 30% of the time.

With respect to this clone: Its antigen is unknown.

J lost 2 bases, V lost 3 bases, and 3 bases had no gene match. The CDR3 is 16 amino acids. From germline, CDR1 is LNHDA and CDR2 SQIVND (reference sequence). The PCR used 60 Vbeta and 13 Jbeta primers. Assay: immunoSEQ multiplex PCR; the TCRdb copy retains only in-frame clones and omits some. The sample has 70,000 to 90,000 clones, around two thirds seen once; the top ten hold roughly 4.9%. The sample taken for sequencing was PBMCs. V is TRBV19 and J is TRBJ2-5, with 13 bases that match TRBD2. This receptor was taken from a man aged 55 to 70 in good health and CMV-seropositive. CDR3 amino acids: CASSMGTSGVQETQYF. The CDR3 nucleotides are TGTGCCAGTAGTATGGGGACTAGCGGGGTACAAGAGACCCAGTACTTC.